Included here is one T cell receptor beta chain sequence, with context. This clone appeared once. No cognate antigen has been identified for it. No base quality values were provided; no much bigger clone lies one nucleotide off. Each collaborating institution followed its own protocols to collect whole blood in K2EDTA tubes. For TCRbeta analysis, collaborator samples were shipped as frozen whole blood, as isolated PBMCs, or as DNA extracted from either sample type. The record originates from a study of blood T cell repertoires in COVID-19 (TCRdb year 2020). Looking at the study overall: Samples from collaborators originated in the United States, Italy and Spain and spanned both the acute and convalescent phases of COVID-19. Samples were obtained from the ongoing ImmuneRACE study (first 160 participants) and from over a thousand subjects provided by 6 global collaborators. A freely available public database, intended as a resource for researchers studying the immune response to SARS-CoV-2, is where the repertoires were released. Sample metadata almost always included a de-identified subject ID, COVID-19 status, age in years and sex. Deeply sampled blood TCRbeta repertoires from subjects exposed to, actively infected with, or recovered from COVID-19 were included in the dataset. Where available, HLA class I and class II types were obtained from metadata supplied by the sample provider rather than from assay-based typing. The material from the prospective study consisted of cDNA or gDNA derived from T cells, B-cell-depleted T cells, or PBMCs. Broader findings and caveats from the paper: How much clinical and demographic metadata was included differed by source and by participant, and the metadata was provided uncurated.

TCRbeta CDR3 regions were amplified from genomic DNA using the immunoSEQ Assay, a bias-controlled multiplex PCR. In the paper's pipeline: Within the assay, amplification of reference gene primers was used to estimate how many nucleated cells each sample contained. Sequence reads were collapsed and filtered to measure the absolute abundance of every unique TCRbeta CDR3 rearrangement. For each sample, productive Simpson clonality was calculated as the square root of Simpson's diversity index over productive rearrangements. The clones in this table, taken by TCRdb from immuneACCESS, are in-frame only. Not every clone is retained; where verified, under half of the shortfall comes from an unresolved V gene, and the cause of the rest is unknown. Clone size and V and J calls were adopted from that table, with D and trimming inferred from the DNA. In all, the sample holds 85,000 to 110,000 clones, and approximately 84% of those were seen once. 6% to 6.5% of the sample goes to the ten largest clones.

CDR1 and CDR2, per the germline V gene, are ENHRY and SYGVKD. V loses 2 bases of germline sequence and J loses 8 bases, and the interval between the two ends is 12 bases. Reading from cysteine to phenylalanine, the CDR3 counts 13 amino acids. Only CDR3 DNA is held: 39 bases, read in frame from base 1. This TCR was sampled from a human donor in a cohort sampled during active COVID-19. The chain is encoded by TRBV10-3 joined to TRBJ1-2; no confident D gene assignment can be made. The sample consisted of peripheral blood. The CDR3 has the sequence CAISEGGGEGYTF. The DNA sequence follows: TGTGCCATCAGTGAGGGCGGCGGGGAAGGCTACACCTTC.